These 22 T cell receptor beta chains were all obtained from the same sample, sequenced in a study of blood T cell repertoires in COVID-19. Repertoires were generated with immunoSEQ multiplex PCR, while TCRdb's copy carries only in-frame clones and drops some. Here the sample spans about 230,000 clones, 80% to 90% being singletons. Sequencing was done on a sample of peripheral blood. The origin of the receptors is a man aged 40-49 years who had recovered from COVID-19.

Of note for this clone: One base away lies a much larger clone, so this may be a sequencing read error. The chain uses TRBV5-4 and TRBJ2-5; D possibly corresponds to TRBD2 (6 bases). Germline CDR1 and CDR2: SGHNT and YYREEE (reference sequence). The V end lost 3 bases, the J end lost 2 bases, and 8 bases lay between the germline ends. The CDR3 is made up of 13 amino acids. The CDR3 DNA reads as TGTGCCAGCAGCTGGGACTTTCAAGAGACCCAGTACTTC. It specifies CASSWDFQETQYF.

The rearrangement joins TRBV7-9 to TRBJ2-5; D is unresolved. The CDR3 sequence is 15 residues long. V lost 5 bases, J lost 0 bases, and 13 bases lay in between. Germline V gives CDR1 SEHNR, CDR2 FQNEAQ (reference sequence). CDR3 nucleotides: TGTGCCAGCAGCCCGCGATCCCGGGACCAAGAGACCCAGTACTTC. Amino acids: CASSPRSRDQETQYF. The complete variable domain, with remaining parts taken from reference TRBV7-9 and TRBJ2-5, reads DTGVSQNPRHKITKRGQNVTFRCDPISEHNRLYWYRQTLGQGPEFLTYFQNEAQLEKSRLLSDRFSAERPKGSFSTLEIQRTEQGDSAMYLCASSPRSRDQETQYFGPGTRLLVL.

The rearrangement uses TRBV5-1 and TRBJ1-1; a possible D gene is TRBD1 (6 bases). Looked up from germline, CDR1 is SGHRS and CDR2 is YFSETQ. This CDR3 spans 16 amino acids. The V end was cut by 0 bases, the J end by 0 bases, with 12 bases between. The CDR3 bases are TGCGCCAGCAGCTTGGGTCGGGGGGGCATGAACACTGAAGCTTTCTTT. It encodes CASSLGRGGMNTEAFF.

The rearrangement links TRBV12-3 or TRBV12-4 to TRBJ2-1, with TRBD2 matching over 11 bases. The CDR3 has 12 amino acids. Trimming took 4 bases from V and 15 from J; bases not matched to a gene: 5. CDR3 amino acids: CASSSPSGRPFF. In nucleotides, the CDR3 is TGTGCCAGCAGTTCCCCTAGCGGGAGGCCGTTCTTC.

The chain recombines TRBV21-1 with TRBJ1-1; TRBD1 reflects the table's D call only, with no check against the DNA. TRBV21-1 is a pseudogene segment. This CDR3 has 14 residues. The CDR3, as DNA: TGTGCCAGCAGCAACAGACAGGGGGCGGCTGAAGCTTTCTTT. Its translation: CASSNRQGAAEAFF.

The chain is built from TRBV28 and TRBJ1-1; the D is unclear. CDR1 is MDHEN, CDR2 SYDVKM, per germline. V lost 6 bases and J lost 1, with 15 bases in between. CDR3 size: 15 residues. CDR3 residues: CASSPASETNTEAFF. The CDR3 DNA reads TGTGCCAGCAGCCCGGCCTCGGAGACGAACACTGAAGCTTTCTTT.

This clone appeared once. The rearrangement uses TRBV2 and TRBJ1-5, with a weak D call TRBD1 (6 bases). CDR3 length equals 14 residues. Trimming took off 8 bases at V and 3 bases at J, with 14 bases between the two ends. Germline-derived CDR1 and CDR2 are SNHLY and FYNNEI. CDR3 sequence (DNA): TGTGCCAGCGGCAAGGACAGCCCCAATCAGCCCCAGCATTTT. It yields the protein CASGKDSPNQPQHF.

The J gene is TRBJ1-1, the V gene TRBV5-1; D ambiguous. With 3 bases removed from V and 4 bases from J, the gap between germline ends came to 10 bases. This CDR3 has 13 residues. Germline V gene data show CDR1 as SGHRS and CDR2 as YFSETQ. CDR3 coding DNA: TGCGCCAGCAGCTCCCGAGGAAGCACTGAAGCTTTCTTT. Encoded protein: CASSSRGSTEAFF.

This clone was observed a handful of times. The chain couples TRBV7-9 to TRBJ2-1; 9 bases match TRBD2. The germline V gene has CDR1 SEHNR and CDR2 FQNEAQ (reference sequence). The CDR3 spans 19 residues. Trimming removed 4 bases from V and 7 bases from J; junction bases left unmatched: 20. This CDR3 reads CASSSTTQPGLAHVNEQFF. DNA for the CDR3: TGTGCCAGCAGCTCGACCACACAGCCAGGACTAGCGCACGTTAATGAGCAGTTCTTC.

The chain is built from TRBV6-5 and TRBJ1-2; D ambiguous. CDR3 length equals 12 residues. CDR1 and CDR2 from the germline V gene are MNHEY and SVGAGI. V was pared by 6 bases and J by 4 bases, with 9 bases between. The CDR3 here is CASSLGSYGYTF. In DNA form, the CDR3 reads TGTGCCAGCAGCCTCGGGTCCTATGGCTACACCTTC.

The V call is TRBV27, the J call TRBJ1-3; TRBD1 matches 8 bases. Losses at the gene ends were 2 bases for V and 0 bases for J; bases not matched to a gene: 0. Germline-derived CDR1 and CDR2 are MNHEY and SMNVEV (reference sequence). The CDR3 totals 15 residues. CDR3 in amino acids: CASSLQGASGNTIYF. In DNA form, the CDR3 reads TGTGCCAGCAGTTTACAGGGGGCCTCTGGAAACACCATATATTTT.

A word on this clone: Additional DNA sequences in this sample encode the identical CDR3. The J gene is TRBJ1-1, the V gene TRBV5-4; TRBD1 is a possible D gene (6 bases). V dropped 0 bases and J dropped 3 bases, with 9 bases sitting between them. CDR1 and CDR2 (germline): SGHNT, YYREEE (reference sequence). This CDR3 spans 14 amino acids. The CDR3 DNA reads TGTGCCAGCAGCTTGGCGGCAGGGGACACTGAAGCTTTCTTT. Translating it yields CASSLAAGDTEAFF.

The chain couples TRBV6-5 to TRBJ2-5; 8 nucleotides align to TRBD2. V lost 5 bases and J lost 5; bases outside the gene matches: 10. Germline CDR1 reads MNHEY; CDR2 reads SVGAGI. This CDR3 spans 15 amino acids. The CDR3 bases are TGTGCCAGCAGTCTCCGTAGCGGGACGGACGAGACCCAGTACTTC. It encodes CASSLRSGTDETQYF.

The chain joins TRBV4-3 to TRBJ1-2; possible D gene TRBD1, 5 bases. This CDR3 region has 14 residues. V lost 0 bases, J lost 6 bases, and 11 bases lay in between. Germline values: CDR1 LGHNA, CDR2 YSLEER. The CDR3 region has the DNA TGCGCCAGCAGCCAAGAACCGGGGACTGATGGCTACACCTTC. The encoded protein is CASSQEPGTDGYTF.

This chain links TRBV13 with TRBJ2-3; 11 nucleotides agree with TRBD1. Losses at the gene ends were 5 bases for V and 8 bases for J; bases not matched to a gene: 6. The CDR3 runs 14 residues. Germline V CDR1 and CDR2: PRHDT, FYEKMQ (reference sequence). CDR3 sequence (DNA): TGTGCCAGCAGCGCGGACAGGGGGCGAGGTACGCAGTATTTT. It codes for CASSADRGRGTQYF. The whole variable domain, filled in from reference TRBV13 and TRBJ2-3, reads AAGVIQSPRHLIKEKRETATLKCYPIPRHDTVYWYQQGPGQDPQFLISFYEKMQSDKGSIPDRFSAQQFSDYHSELNMSSLELGDSALYFCASSADRGRGTQYFGPGTRLTVL.

This clone was counted a single time. This rearrangement joins TRBV5-1 to TRBJ1-3, with TRBD1 matching over 7 bases. Germline CDR1 and CDR2: SGHRS and YFSETQ. This CDR3 has 15 amino acids. J lost 4 bases, V lost 0 bases, and 4 bases had no gene match. In nucleotides, the CDR3 is TGCGCCAGCAGCTTGGAGGGGGCGCAGGGAAACACCATATATTTT. Translating gives CASSLEGAQGNTIYF.

The chain couples TRBV19 to TRBJ1-3, with 7 bases aligning to TRBD1. Looked up from germline, CDR1 is LNHDA and CDR2 is SQIVND (reference sequence). After removal of 11 bases from V and 7 bases from J, the junction contained 8 bases not matched to a gene. The CDR3 is 12 residues long. The CDR3 loop is CAAGGRENTIYF. The CDR3 bases are TGTGCCGCAGGGGGTCGGGAGAACACCATATATTTT.

The chain recombines TRBV5-1 with TRBJ1-5, with no clear D. The germline V and J ends were trimmed by 1 base and 7 bases, with 9 bases remaining between them. This CDR3 has 13 residues. Germline loops: CDR1 SGHRS, CDR2 YFSETQ. CDR3 protein: CASSLYGRQPQHF. The CDR3, as DNA: TGCGCCAGCAGCTTGTATGGGAGGCAGCCCCAGCATTTT.

This rearrangement joins TRBV5-6 to TRBJ2-1; TRBD2 aligns across 8 bases. The CDR3 totals 14 residues. J gave up 10 bases and V 3 bases, and 9 bases lay outside the gene matches. From germline, CDR1 is SGHDT and CDR2 YYEEEE. The DNA of the CDR3 is TGTGCCAGCAGCTGGGCGGGGGGCGTTCGGGAGCAGTTCTTC. Translation: CASSWAGGVREQFF. The variable domain in full, with the rest retrieved from reference TRBV5-6 and TRBJ2-1, is DAGVTQSPTHLIKTRGQQVTLRCSPKSGHDTVSWYQQALGQGPQFIFQYYEEEERQRGNFPDRFSGHQFPNYSSELNVNALLLGDSALYLCASSWAGGVREQFFGPGTRLTVL.

The CDR3 nucleotides are TGTGCCAGCAGCGCAGACAGTATCGCGAACACCGGGGAGCTGTTTTTT. Residues: CASSADSIANTGELFF. The chain couples TRBV2 to TRBJ2-2, with D possibly being TRBD1 (5 bases). CDR3 length: 16 residues. V was pared by 6 bases and J by 0 bases, with 14 bases between. Germline V CDR1 and CDR2: SNHLY, FYNNEI.

The count of this clone is one. The chain has TRBV6-5 and TRBJ1-3, with 8 bases aligning to TRBD1. The CDR3 sequence is 14 residues long. V shed 6 bases and J 0 bases; nucleotides not matched to a gene: 1. The germline V gene has CDR1 MNHEY and CDR2 SVGAGI. For the CDR3, the DNA is TGTGCCAGCAGGGACAGGGTCTCTGGAAACACCATATATTTT. Encoded protein: CASRDRVSGNTIYF.

This clone was detected only a few times. J is TRBJ1-1 and V is TRBV2, with TRBD1 identical over 7 bases. Germline V lookup: CDR1 SNHLY, CDR2 FYNNEI. The trim removed 7 bases at V and 0 bases at J, leaving 5 bases unmatched. This CDR3 spans 14 amino acids. CDR3 DNA: TGTGCCAGCACGGCGGGACAGTTGAACACTGAAGCTTTCTTT. Protein: CASTAGQLNTEAFF.